The clone carrying this T cell receptor (beta chain) was observed once. The antigen remains unidentified. Patients had blood sampled at baseline and again on cycle 4 day 1 and cycle 7 day 1. This sample was taken from a study of OX40 agonist ivuxolimab in advanced cancers. Study information: Hepatocellular carcinoma, melanoma, renal cell or head and neck cancer was diagnosed in the dose-escalation patients. Notes on the study in general: Clonal expansion among partial responders at 0.1-3.0 mg/kg ranked near the lowest. Compared with CD4+, CD8+ T cells on average had more expanded clones.

The V segment lost 5 bases and the J segment 2 bases; nucleotides outside the gene matches: 7. The CDR3 is 16 amino acids. Per germline, CDR1 MGHRA and CDR2 YSYEKL. Generated by immunoSEQ multiplex PCR, the TCRdb table keeps only in-frame clones and is missing some. Here the sample spans some 54,000 clones, 65% to 80% being singletons. This chain uses TRBV4-1 with TRBJ2-3; 10 nucleotides align to TRBD1. This receptor was identified in an adult with an advanced solid tumor such as melanoma, head and neck, liver or kidney cancer. The source was CD4+ or CD8+ T cells sorted from blood, collected in a trial of the OX40 agonist ivuxolimab. In DNA form, the CDR3 reads TGCGCCAGCAGCAAAGTGGGACAGGGGATCACAGATACGCAGTATTTT. Amino acid sequence: CASSKVGQGITDTQYF.